This entry lists 30 T cell receptor beta chains sequenced from one sample in a study of CD8+ T cells in alopecia areata. Extracted RNA was reverse transcribed into cDNA, the sequencing template. TCRdb's table, derived via immunoSEQ multiplex PCR, lists solely in-frame clones and lacks some. The sample gives more than 90,000 clones, 35% to 45% of which show up once; 3% to 3.5% is in the top ten. Sequencing was done on a sample of CD4+ T cells sorted from blood. The receptors come from a human donor with alopecia areata.

In this sample, this clone turned up a few times. The V gene is TRBV29-1, the J gene TRBJ2-1; 13 bases fit TRBD2. The CDR3 loop spans 13 amino acids. CDR1 SQVTM and CDR2 ANQGSEA come from the germline V gene. With V trimmed by 7 bases and J by 7 bases, 4 bases remained unmatched. CDR3 sequence reads: CSGGTSGNNEQFF. For the CDR3, the DNA is TGCAGCGGGGGGACTAGCGGGAATAATGAGCAGTTCTTC.

The CDR3 loop reads CASSDPGRQETQYF. The CDR3 DNA sequence: TGTGCCAGCAGTGACCCGGGACGACAAGAGACCCAGTACTTC. This chain connects TRBV6-5 to TRBJ2-5; D assignment may be TRBD1 or TRBD2 (5 bases each). Germline assignment: CDR1 MNHEY and CDR2 SVGAGI. The ends were cut back, 5 bases at V and 2 bases at J, with 12 bases in the middle. The length of the CDR3 is 14 residues.

The chain joins TRBV29-1 to TRBJ1-5; TRBD1 agrees at 7 bases. Germline CDR1 SQVTM, CDR2 ANQGSEA. After removal of 5 bases from V and 0 bases from J, the junction contained 13 bases not matched to a gene. The CDR3 sequence is 17 residues long. This CDR3 is CSVRRREGADSNQPQHF. DNA for the CDR3: TGCAGCGTTCGCCGACGGGAGGGGGCCGATAGCAATCAGCCCCAGCATTTT.

This clone was counted between two and nine times. CDR3 sequence (DNA): TGTGCCAGTAGTATAGATACAGGGGCATCCTACGAGCAGTACTTC. Translated, it gives CASSIDTGASYEQYF. The rearrangement uses TRBV19 and TRBJ2-7, with 7 bases matching TRBD1. The V segment lost 0 bases and the J segment 1 base; nucleotides outside the gene matches: 3. CDR1 is LNHDA and CDR2 is SQIVND in the germline V gene (reference sequence). CDR3 length: 15 residues.

The chain has TRBV4-1 and TRBJ1-5; possibly TRBD1 for D (5 bases). The germline V gene has CDR1 MGHRA and CDR2 YSYEKL. The CDR3 loop spans 14 amino acids. Trimming cost V 8 bases and J 7 bases, with 18 bases left between them. CDR3 nucleotides: TGCGCCAGCCGGAGGCAGGGTATTGGGCAGCCCCAGCATTTT. Its protein product is CASRRQGIGQPQHF.

The chain is built from TRBV5-1 and TRBJ1-4; D is ambiguous. V lost 3 bases and J 0 bases, leaving 12 bases between the germline ends. Germline CDR1 reads SGHRS; CDR2 reads YFSETQ. The CDR3 spans 16 residues. This CDR3 reads CASSSPTFATNEKLFF. CDR3 bases: TGCGCCAGCAGCTCCCCGACATTTGCAACTAATGAAAAACTGTTTTTT.

In its sample, this clone was seen a few times. The J gene is TRBJ1-6, the V gene TRBV12-5, with a possible D match to TRBD1 (5 bases). Germline V gene data show CDR1 as LGHNT and CDR2 as FRNRAP. This CDR3 has 14 amino acids. Deletions cut 7 bases from V and 9 bases from J, with 16 bases between. CDR3 DNA sequence: TGTGCTAGTGCCAAGGACGGGGGAGGTTCACCCCTCCACTTT. Protein product: CASAKDGGGSPLHF.

V usage is TRBV28 and J usage is TRBJ2-5; D ambiguous. The J call is in doubt because the DNA end fits TRBJ2-7 better. Germline V CDR1 and CDR2: MDHEN, SYDVKM. The CDR3 extends over 14 amino acids. The CDR3 loop reads CASIPTENSYEQYF. The CDR3 region has the DNA TGTGCCAGCATCCCGACGGAAAACTCCTACGAGCAGTACTTC.

The chain couples TRBV7-9 to TRBJ2-1; D remains unclear. CDR3 size: 11 residues. Germline loops: CDR1 SEHNR, CDR2 FQNEAQ (reference sequence). Deletions cut 5 bases from V and 15 bases from J, with 14 bases between. The CDR3 DNA is TGTGCCAGCAGCAAAGGCGAGTCCCGGTTCTTC. This sequence encodes CASSKGESRFF.

The genes are TRBV29-1 and TRBJ1-5, with a weak D call TRBD1 (5 bases). V lost 2 bases and J 7 bases, leaving 15 bases between the germline ends. The CDR3 length is 14 residues. Germline V gene data show CDR1 as SQVTM and CDR2 as ANQGSEA. The CDR3 DNA follows: TGCAGCGTTGAACAGGGTCAGGCCGGGCAGCCCCAGCATTTT. Translation gives CSVEQGQAGQPQHF.

This chain uses TRBV5-1 with TRBJ2-3, with TRBD1 matching over 7 bases. This CDR3 has 16 residues. Trimming took 0 bases from V and 3 from J; bases not matched to a gene: 7. Germline V CDR1 and CDR2: SGHRS, YFSETQ. The CDR3 DNA sequence: TGCGCCAGCAGCTTGGCCGGGACAGTGACAACAGATACGCAGTATTTT. This sequence encodes CASSLAGTVTTDTQYF. The full variable domain, its missing parts supplied by reference TRBV5-1 and TRBJ2-3, is KAGVTQTPRYLIKTRGQQVTLSCSPISGHRSVSWYQQTPGQGLQFLFEYFSETQRNKGNFPGRFSGRQFSNSRSEMNVSTLELGDSALYLCASSLAGTVTTDTQYFGPGTRLTVL.

The chain couples TRBV29-1 to TRBJ2-5, with TRBD2 matching 9 bases. V gave up 3 bases and J gave up 5 bases; unmatched junction bases: 7. This CDR3 contains 14 residues. Germline V gene data show CDR1 as SQVTM and CDR2 as ANQGSEA. The DNA for the CDR3 is TGCAGCGTTGATCGAGCGGGGGGTCCGGAGACCCAGTACTTC. This codes for CSVDRAGGPETQYF.

This rearrangement joins TRBV7-9 to TRBJ2-5, with unresolved D. This CDR3 contains 14 residues. V was shortened by 2 bases and J by 5 bases, with 12 bases between the two germline ends. Per germline, CDR1 SEHNR and CDR2 FQNEAQ (reference sequence). CDR3 sequence (DNA): TGTGCCAGCAGCTTACATTCGGGCAGGGAGACCCAGTACTTC. Amino acids: CASSLHSGRETQYF.

A few counts support this clone. The gene calls are TRBV29-1 and TRBJ2-7; 11 positions match TRBD2. Germline loops: CDR1 SQVTM, CDR2 ANQGSEA. The CDR3 consists of 13 residues. V dropped 8 bases and J dropped 6; count of bases not matched to a gene: 9. The CDR3 protein is CSSAGTSGGEQYF. The CDR3 DNA reads TGCAGCTCTGCCGGGACTAGCGGTGGCGAGCAGTACTTC.

V is TRBV5-1 and J is TRBJ2-2; the D gene is possibly TRBD1 (6 bases). Germline CDR1 reads SGHRS; CDR2 reads YFSETQ. Trimming took 2 bases from V and 1 from J, leaving 9 bases between them. The CDR3 loop spans 15 amino acids. The DNA for the CDR3 is TGCGCCAGCAGCTTTTCGACAGGGAACACCGGGGAGCTGTTTTTT. The encoded protein is CASSFSTGNTGELFF.

This clone was observed a few times. The chain carries TRBV29-1 and TRBJ1-1; D is unresolved. Germline V lookup: CDR1 SQVTM, CDR2 ANQGSEA. With 2 bases removed from V and 4 bases from J, the gap between germline ends came to 11 bases. CDR3 length: 13 amino acids. The CDR3 loop is CSVERVAGTEAFF. CDR3 bases: TGCAGCGTTGAAAGGGTGGCGGGCACTGAAGCTTTCTTT.

The chain couples TRBV2 to TRBJ2-2; D remains ambiguous. The CDR3 length is 12 residues. V lost 7 bases, J lost 6 bases, and 9 bases lay in between. CDR1 is SNHLY and CDR2 is FYNNEI in the germline V gene. The DNA of the CDR3 is TGTGCCAGCACCAAGGACGCCGGGGAGCTGTTTTTT. Its translation: CASTKDAGELFF.

This clone was detected a few times. The chain is built from TRBV19 and TRBJ2-2; D unclear. The germline V and J ends were trimmed by 2 bases and 0 bases, with 4 bases remaining between them. CDR1 LNHDA and CDR2 SQIVND come from the germline V gene (reference sequence). This CDR3 spans 14 amino acids. This CDR3 reads CASSILSNTGELFF. CDR3 sequence (DNA): TGTGCCAGTAGTATACTTTCGAACACCGGGGAGCTGTTTTTT.

This rearrangement joins TRBV14 to TRBJ2-1; TRBD2 is a possible D gene (5 bases). The CDR3 length is 15 residues. CDR1 SGHDN and CDR2 FVKESK come from the germline V gene. Trimming removed 3 bases from V and 8 bases from J, with 17 bases in between. The CDR3 region is CASSQGGSVVYEQFF. The CDR3 DNA is TGTGCCAGCAGCCAGGGTGGGAGTGTAGTTTATGAGCAGTTCTTC.

This clone was recorded a few times. The chain combines TRBV7-9 with TRBJ2-7; D is perhaps TRBD1 or TRBD2 (5 bases each). Germline V gene lookup returns CDR1 SEHNR and CDR2 FQNEAQ (reference sequence). The CDR3 extends over 14 amino acids. V dropped 5 bases and J dropped 2 bases, with 13 bases sitting between them. The CDR3 DNA follows: TGTGCCAGCAGCCCAGCCGGGACGCCCTACGAGCAGTACTTC. Translated: CASSPAGTPYEQYF.

This clone turned up a few times. The CDR3 DNA reads as TGTGCCAGCAGTGAAACGGACAGGGTGGGGGAGCAGTACTTC. Translating gives CASSETDRVGEQYF. The genes are TRBV25-1 and TRBJ2-7, with TRBD1 identical over 8 bases. Germline lookup yields CDR1 MGHDK and CDR2 SYGVNS. The CDR3 spans 14 residues. With V trimmed by 2 bases and J by 7 bases, 7 bases remained unmatched.

The rearrangement joins TRBV29-1 to TRBJ2-1; D call uncertain. The CDR3 loop spans 11 amino acids. The V gene lost 5 bases and the J gene lost 7 bases, with 9 bases spanning the gap. The germline V gene has CDR1 SQVTM and CDR2 ANQGSEA. This CDR3 reads CSVRLSNEQFF. DNA for the CDR3: TGCAGCGTTCGTCTATCTAATGAGCAGTTCTTC.

The V and J genes are TRBV7-2 and TRBJ2-7; possible D gene TRBD2, 5 bases. CDR1 and CDR2 from the germline V gene are SGHTA and FQGNSA. V lost 0 bases, J lost 2 bases, and 8 bases lay in between. This CDR3 is 14 amino acids long. CDR3 loop: CASSLAAGTYEQYF. The CDR3 region has the DNA TGTGCCAGCAGCTTAGCTGCCGGGACCTACGAGCAGTACTTC.

The rearrangement joins TRBV6-6 to TRBJ2-7; D is unresolved. The CDR3 contains 14 residues. Trimming shortened V by 2 bases and J by 3 bases, and 11 bases separated the two germline ends. CDR1 is MNHNY, CDR2 SVGAGI, per germline (reference sequence). The CDR3 nucleotides read TGTGCCAGCAGTTACGGCTCACCTGGCTACGAGCAGTACTTC. Protein: CASSYGSPGYEQYF.

There are a few counts of this clone. The chain employs TRBV4-3 and TRBJ2-1; a possible D gene is TRBD1 (5 bases). The ends were cut back, 0 bases at V and 7 bases at J, with 13 bases in the middle. The CDR3 spans 15 residues. CDR1 is LGHNA and CDR2 is YSLEER in the germline V gene. The CDR3 is CASSQDLGRVNEQFF. In DNA, the CDR3 is TGCGCCAGCAGCCAAGATTTGGGCAGGGTTAATGAGCAGTTCTTC.

This clone was detected once. J is TRBJ2-7 and V is TRBV29-1; 12 positions agree with TRBD2. Germline V gene sequence: CDR1 SQVTM, CDR2 ANQGSEA. There are 14 residues in the CDR3. Trimming removed 3 bases from V and 7 bases from J; junction bases left unmatched: 7. The DNA of the CDR3 is TGCAGCGTTGAGGAGCTAGCGGGGGGGCGGGAGCAGTACTTC. Its protein product is CSVEELAGGREQYF.

A few counts support this clone. This rearrangement joins TRBV20-1 to TRBJ2-1; possible D gene TRBD2, 5 bases. Trimming left V 6 bases short and J 9 bases short, with 12 bases between. In germline, CDR1 is DFQATT, CDR2 SNEGSKA (reference sequence). CDR3 length: 11 residues. The DNA for the CDR3 is TGCAGTGCCGACATGGCGGGTGAGCAGTTCTTC. It specifies CSADMAGEQFF.

The chain joins TRBV5-1 to TRBJ2-7; TRBD1 matches 9 bases. The CDR3 consists of 18 residues. Per germline, CDR1 SGHRS and CDR2 YFSETQ. V lost 3 bases to trimming and J lost 0 bases; unmatched junction nucleotides: 13. The CDR3, as DNA: TGCGCCAGCAGCTATCGTCCCGGGACAGGGTTGAGCTCCTACGAGCAGTACTTC. Translating gives CASSYRPGTGLSSYEQYF. The full variable domain, rest sourced from reference TRBV5-1 and TRBJ2-7, is KAGVTQTPRYLIKTRGQQVTLSCSPISGHRSVSWYQQTPGQGLQFLFEYFSETQRNKGNFPGRFSGRQFSNSRSEMNVSTLELGDSALYLCASSYRPGTGLSSYEQYFGPGTRLTVT.

The rearrangement links TRBV2 to TRBJ2-2; D is uncertain. Germline assignment: CDR1 SNHLY and CDR2 FYNNEI. V lost 8 bases and J 7 bases, leaving 11 bases between the germline ends. There are 12 residues in the CDR3. This CDR3 reads CASSQWGGELFF. CDR3 DNA sequence: TGTGCCAGCTCACAATGGGGCGGGGAGCTGTTTTTT. Drawing the rest from reference TRBV2 and TRBJ2-2, the complete variable domain is EPEVTQTPSHQVTQMGQEVILRCVPISNHLYFYWYRQILGQKVEFLVSFYNNEISEKSEIFDDQFSVERPDGSNFTLKIRSTKLEDSAMYFCASSQWGGELFFGEGSRLTVL.

This clone was counted at least ten times. The rearrangement uses TRBV7-2 and TRBJ2-3; no clear D gene. V lost 5 bases and J 5 bases, leaving 8 bases between the germline ends. The germline V gene has CDR1 SGHTA and CDR2 FQGNSA. CDR3 size: 12 residues. As DNA, the CDR3 is TGTGCCAGCAGCCCACACAGAGATACGCAGTATTTT. Encoded protein: CASSPHRDTQYF.